Listed below are T cell receptor beta chains from one sample, sequenced in a study of cytotoxic CD8 clonotypes in ibrutinib-treated CLL. Only in-frame clones appear in the TCRdb table, and some are missing; sequencing was by immunoSEQ multiplex PCR. Of some 300,000 clones listed, more than 65% are singletons. The input for sequencing was PBMCs, taken before ibrutinib treatment. All receptors come from a human donor with chronic lymphocytic leukemia. Both conserved end residues are part of each CDR3. The order of the fields is V gene, J gene, clone size, D gene, CDR3 DNA, CDR3 protein. The D gene is left open where the match is weak. Only part of the rows carry a size: once, few, many, or a class if the clone is expanded.

V: TRBV19
J: TRBJ2-2
size: .
D: TRBD2
DNA: TGTGCCAGTAGTTCCTTGTGGGGACTAGCGGGCTCGAACACCGGGGAGCTGTTTTTT
CDR3: CASSSLWGLAGSNTGELFF

V: TRBV7-2
J: TRBJ2-7
size: few
D: .
DNA: TGTGCCAGCAGCAGACAGAGCTCCTACGAGCAGTACTTC
CDR3: CASSRQSSYEQYF

V: TRBV18
J: TRBJ1-1
size: .
D: TRBD1
DNA: TGTGCCAGCTCACCACGAAGCCGGGACAGCAGATTGAACACTGAAGCTTTCTTT
CDR3: CASSPRSRDSRLNTEAFF

V: TRBV2
J: TRBJ2-3
size: .
D: TRBD2
DNA: TGTGCCAGCCACCGGGGGGTTACGCAGTATTTT
CDR3: CASHRGVTQYF

V: TRBV7-7
J: TRBJ2-1
size: .
D: TRBD2
DNA: TGTGCTAGCAGCCCCTCGGCGGGGGGCTCCTACAATGAGCAGTTCTTC
CDR3: CASSPSAGGSYNEQFF

V: TRBV7-2
J: TRBJ2-7
size: .
D: .
DNA: TGTGCCAGCAGCTTAGTCCTGGGCGGGGTGACCTACGAGCAGTACTTC
CDR3: CASSLVLGGVTYEQYF

V: TRBV5-6
J: TRBJ2-2
size: .
D: .
DNA: TGTGCCAGCAGCCGGCAAGGGGTTTTATGGACCGGGGAGCTGTTTTTT
CDR3: CASSRQGVLWTGELFF

V: TRBV7-2
J: TRBJ2-7
size: .
D: .
DNA: TGTGCCAGCAGCCCCCCCCCTTCCGTCGAGCAGTACTTC
CDR3: CASSPPPSVEQYF

V: TRBV29-1
J: TRBJ1-2
size: .
D: TRBD1
DNA: TGCAGCGTCCCTGGAGAGGCGACAGGGAGCCTTCGCTACACCTTC
CDR3: CSVPGEATGSLRYTF

V: TRBV9
J: TRBJ2-1
size: .
D: TRBD2
DNA: TGTGCCAGCAGCACTCCTCGACTAGCGGGAGGTAGATACAATGAGCAGTTCTTC
CDR3: CASSTPRLAGGRYNEQFF

V: TRBV9
J: TRBJ1-2
size: few
D: .
DNA: TGTGCCAGCAGCTCCCGGGGGGTACAGTCTGGCTACACCTTC
CDR3: CASSSRGVQSGYTF

V: TRBV30
J: TRBJ2-7
size: .
D: TRBD1
DNA: TGTGCCTGGAGTGTACAGGGGGTGTACGAGCAGTACTTC
CDR3: CAWSVQGVYEQYF

V: TRBV6-5
J: TRBJ1-2
size: few
D: TRBD1
DNA: TGTGCCAGCAGTACGCTGACAGGGGCGAAAGGCTACACCTTC
CDR3: CASSTLTGAKGYTF

V: TRBV7-2
J: TRBJ2-1
size: .
D: TRBD2
DNA: TGTGCCAGCAGCTTATATGGAGCGGGGGCCTTTAGGGGCGATGAGCAGTTCTTC
CDR3: CASSLYGAGAFRGDEQFF

V: TRBV18
J: TRBJ1-1
size: few
D: .
DNA: TGTGCCAGCTCATCCAAGCCATTTGGGATGAACACTGAAGCTTTCTTT
CDR3: CASSSKPFGMNTEAFF

V: TRBV5-6
J: TRBJ2-2
size: .
D: .
DNA: TGTGCCAGCAGCTCTGGGGGTAGGGTGGTGAACACCGGGGAGCTGTTTTTT
CDR3: CASSSGGRVVNTGELFF

V: TRBV2
J: TRBJ2-7
size: .
D: .
DNA: TGTGCCAGCAGTGAATCCCGGTTTTCCTACGAGCAGTACTTC
CDR3: CASSESRFSYEQYF

V: TRBV6-5
J: TRBJ2-7
size: .
D: TRBD2
DNA: TGTGCCAGCAACCATAATAGCGGGAGGTCCTACGAGCAGTACTTC
CDR3: CASNHNSGRSYEQYF

V: TRBV2
J: TRBJ2-3
size: .
D: .
DNA: TGTGCCAGCAAGGAGGATCCAGATACGCAGTATTTT
CDR3: CASKEDPDTQYF

V: TRBV5-4
J: TRBJ2-5
size: few
D: .
DNA: TGTGCCAGCAGCTTTACCTTTGGAGAGACCCAGTACTTC
CDR3: CASSFTFGETQYF

V: TRBV6-5
J: TRBJ1-2
size: .
D: .
DNA: TGTGCCAGCGGGCGCTTCGGGACAAGTGGCTACACCTTC
CDR3: CASGRFGTSGYTF

V: TRBV5-1
J: TRBJ2-1
size: .
D: .
DNA: TGCGCCAGCAGCTTGGTTGGCAACTCCTACAATGAGCAGTTCTTC
CDR3: CASSLVGNSYNEQFF

V: TRBV7-9
J: TRBJ2-5
size: .
D: .
DNA: TGTGCCAGCAGCTCAGGGATCCAAGAGACCCAGTACTTC
CDR3: CASSSGIQETQYF

V: TRBV11-2
J: TRBJ1-2
size: .
D: .
DNA: TGTGCCAGCAGCTTAGAGGCAGGACCCTTTTATGGCTACACCTTC
CDR3: CASSLEAGPFYGYTF

V: TRBV9
J: TRBJ2-1
size: .
D: TRBD1
DNA: TGTGCCAGCAGCGCGGCCGGGACAGGCAACAATGAGCAGTTCTTC
CDR3: CASSAAGTGNNEQFF

V: TRBV11-3
J: TRBJ2-3
size: few
D: .
DNA: TGTGCCAGCAGCACCGACAGGTGGGATACGCAGTATTTT
CDR3: CASSTDRWDTQYF

V: TRBV18
J: TRBJ1-2
size: .
D: .
DNA: TGTGCCAGCTCACTGAGAAGGGACGGAAACTATGGCTACACCTTC
CDR3: CASSLRRDGNYGYTF

V: TRBV7-9
J: TRBJ2-1
size: few
D: TRBD1
DNA: TGTGCCAGCAGCTTCCTGGGACAGGGGGCGGAGAATGAGCAGTTCTTC
CDR3: CASSFLGQGAENEQFF

V: TRBV4-3
J: TRBJ2-7
size: .
D: .
DNA: TGCGCCAGCAGCCAAGCGCGGGCAGGGGTTTTCTACGAGCAGTACTTC
CDR3: CASSQARAGVFYEQYF

V: TRBV9
J: TRBJ2-7
size: .
D: TRBD2
DNA: TGTGCCAGCAGCCCCACAACTAGCGGGCCCTACGAGCAGTACTTC
CDR3: CASSPTTSGPYEQYF

V: TRBV7-8
J: TRBJ1-3
size: few
D: .
DNA: TGTGCCAGCAGCCTTGACAGCCTCTCTGGAAACACCATATATTTT
CDR3: CASSLDSLSGNTIYF

V: TRBV11-2
J: TRBJ2-1
size: .
D: .
DNA: TGTGCCAGCAGCCAGGGGCCGGGACGTGAGCAGTTCTTC
CDR3: CASSQGPGREQFF

V: TRBV5-6
J: TRBJ2-7
size: .
D: .
DNA: TGTGCCAGCAGCTTGGGGGCTTCGGGACCTCAACGGGAGCAGTACTTC
CDR3: CASSLGASGPQREQYF

V: TRBV27
J: TRBJ2-2
size: few
D: TRBD1
DNA: TGTGCCAGCAGGATAGACAGGGGGGACACCGGGGAGCTGTTTTTT
CDR3: CASRIDRGDTGELFF

V: TRBV5-6
J: TRBJ2-2
size: .
D: TRBD2
DNA: TGTGCCAGCAGCTCACGAGGGACTAGCCGGCGGACCGGGGAGCTGTTTTTT
CDR3: CASSSRGTSRRTGELFF

V: TRBV29-1
J: TRBJ2-5
size: once
D: TRBD2
DNA: TGCAGCGTTGAAGTGTCTAGCGGGGGGGAGACCCAGTACTTC
CDR3: CSVEVSSGGETQYF

V: TRBV7-9
J: TRBJ2-2
size: .
D: TRBD1
DNA: TGTGCCAGCAGCTTGCCGGGACAGGGGCGCACCGGGGAGCTGTTTTTT
CDR3: CASSLPGQGRTGELFF

V: TRBV27
J: TRBJ2-2
size: .
D: .
DNA: TGTGCCAGCAGTTTTCAAGGGGAGCTGTTTTTT
CDR3: CASSFQGELFF

V: TRBV4-3
J: TRBJ2-5
size: .
D: TRBD2
DNA: TGCGCCAGCAGCCAAGATTTGGGAGCGGGAGGAGGGGAGACCCAGTACTTC
CDR3: CASSQDLGAGGGETQYF

V: TRBV19
J: TRBJ2-2
size: few
D: .
DNA: TGTGCCAGTAGTAAGACAGGAGTTTCCGGGGAGCTGTTTTTT
CDR3: CASSKTGVSGELFF